The present T cell receptor (beta chain) was sequenced within a study of vaccination and CD4 T cells after COVID-19. Study in general: Cellular stimulation was performed using overlapping spike peptides derived from SARS-CoV-2, HCoV-NL63, HCoV-OC43 and HCoV-229E.

Comment on this clonotype: Its cognate antigen is unknown.

Cultured CD4+ T-cell DNA underwent Oncomine TCR Beta short-read sequencing. TCRdb redid the calling of the PCR reads with MiXCR, one entry per CDR3 protein. The sample has 11,000 to 15,000 distinct CDR3 sequences; roughly 30% are singletons. Treatment in this sample: roughly 11-day PBMC culture with coronavirus spike peptide pools or control peptides (ViraFEST assay). Germline CDR1 MNHEY, CDR2 SMNVEV (reference sequence). Trimming cost V 7 bases and J 2 bases, with 15 bases left between them. The CDR3 loop spans 14 amino acids. The source is a human donor who had recovered from COVID-19. The sample was CD4+ T cells from blood, cultured in vitro, taken after SARS-CoV-2 vaccination. The chain recombines TRBV27 with TRBJ2-7, with D possibly being TRBD1 (7 bases). The CDR3 bases are TGTGCCAGCAAGGGGGGACAGCCCCCCTACGAGCAGTACTTC. Protein: CASKGGQPPYEQYF.